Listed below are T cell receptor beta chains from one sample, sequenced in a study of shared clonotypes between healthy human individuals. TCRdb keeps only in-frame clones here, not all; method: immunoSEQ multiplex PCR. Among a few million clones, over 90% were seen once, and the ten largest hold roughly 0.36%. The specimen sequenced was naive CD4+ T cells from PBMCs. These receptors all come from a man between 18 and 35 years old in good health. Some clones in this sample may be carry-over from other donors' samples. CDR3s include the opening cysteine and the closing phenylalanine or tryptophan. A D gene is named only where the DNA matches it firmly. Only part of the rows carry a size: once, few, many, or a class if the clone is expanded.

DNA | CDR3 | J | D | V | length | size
TGTGCCACCAGCAGAGATCTCGGGGACAATGAGCAGTTCTTC | CATSRDLGDNEQFF | TRBJ2-1 | - | TRBV15 | 14 | -
TGTGCCAGCTCACCAGCATCGGGGGCGGGCACTGAAGCTTTCTTT | CASSPASGAGTEAFF | TRBJ1-1 | - | TRBV18 | 15 | -
TGCGCCAGCAGCCAAGAGGGGAGTCGGGTCGACCAGTACTTC | CASSQEGSRVDQYF | TRBJ2-5 | - | TRBV4-3 | 14 | -
TGTGCCAGCAGCTTACATCACGGACAGGGGACACCCTACGAGCAGTACTTC | CASSLHHGQGTPYEQYF | TRBJ2-7 | TRBD1 | TRBV5-8 | 17 | once
TGTGCCAGCAGCTTATGGACTAGCGGGAGATTGACGGACGAGCAGTACTTC | CASSLWTSGRLTDEQYF | TRBJ2-7 | TRBD2 | TRBV7-2 | 17 | -
TGTGCCTGGAGTGTATCTAGGAACACTGAAGCTTTCTTT | CAWSVSRNTEAFF | TRBJ1-1 | - | TRBV30 | 13 | -
TGTGCCAGCAGCACGCCAGGGGGGTCGACCTACGAGCAGTACTTC | CASSTPGGSTYEQYF | TRBJ2-7 | - | TRBV5-6 | 15 | -
TGTGCCAGCAGCTTAGAGATGGGGAGGAATGAAGCTTTCTTT | CASSLEMGRNEAFF | TRBJ1-1 | - | TRBV7-8 | 14 | -
TGTGCCAGCAGTAGGAGCGGGGGGCTCTCGGATACGCAGTATTTT | CASSRSGGLSDTQYF | TRBJ2-3 | TRBD2 | TRBV25-1 | 15 | -
TGTGCCAGTACACGGGACAACTATGGCTACACCTTC | CASTRDNYGYTF | TRBJ1-2 | - | TRBV28 | 12 | -
TGTGCCAGCAGGCCTTCGGGGCGGGCCTCCTACGAGCAGTACTTC | CASRPSGRASYEQYF | TRBJ2-7 | - | TRBV28 | 15 | few
TGCGCCAGCAGGATTGGGACGACCAGCAATCAGCCCCAGCATTTT | CASRIGTTSNQPQHF | TRBJ1-5 | - | TRBV5-1 | 15 | -
TGTGCCAGCAGCCAATCTCCCAGCGGGGGGGGAAACACCATATATTTT | CASSQSPSGGGNTIYF | TRBJ1-3 | - | TRBV4-2 | 16 | -
TGTGCCAGCTCACCAGTTACAGGGGACCCTGGAAACACCATATATTTT | CASSPVTGDPGNTIYF | TRBJ1-3 | TRBD1 | TRBV18 | 16 | -
TGTGCCAGCAGCGTCGAGTATGATACCATATATTTT | CASSVEYDTIYF | TRBJ1-3 | - | TRBV9 | 12 | -
TGCGCCAGCAGCTTGGGTGTGTTGGGAATTAGCAATCAGCCCCAGCATTTT | CASSLGVLGISNQPQHF | TRBJ1-5 | - | TRBV5-1 | 17 | -
TGTGCCAGCAGCTGGGGGGGGACAGGGTACACCGGGGAGCTGTTTTTT | CASSWGGTGYTGELFF | TRBJ2-2 | TRBD1 | TRBV7-2 | 16 | -
TGTGCCAGCAGCTTTACAGGGTGGGGAGAGCAGTTCTTC | CASSFTGWGEQFF | TRBJ2-1 | - | TRBV7-2 | 13 | -
TGTGCCAGCAGCCAAACGGACAGGTTCGGGTCACAACTGGGTAATGAAAAACTGTTTTTT | CASSQTDRFGSQLGNEKLFF | TRBJ1-4 | TRBD1 | TRBV14 | 20 | -
TGTGCCAGCAGCTTAGAGGGTAACACAGATACGCAGTATTTT | CASSLEGNTDTQYF | TRBJ2-3 | - | TRBV11-3 | 14 | -
TGTGCCAGCAGCTTGAACAGCGTCAATCAGCCCCAGCATTTT | CASSLNSVNQPQHF | TRBJ1-5 | - | TRBV5-6 | 14 | few
TGTGCCAGCACCCTGACTAGCGGTGAGTACCAAGAGACCCAGTACTTC | CASTLTSGEYQETQYF | TRBJ2-5 | TRBD2 | TRBV5-7 | 16 | -
TGTGCCAGTAGTTACCTAGGTAGCAATCAGCCCCAGCATTTT | CASSYLGSNQPQHF | TRBJ1-5 | - | TRBV19 | 14 | -
TGTGCCAGCAGCGGTCAGAAGGGACAGGCGGAAAGATGGACTGAAGCTTTCTTT | CASSGQKGQAERWTEAFF | TRBJ1-1 | TRBD1 | TRBV9 | 18 | once
TGTGCCAGTAGTAGCAGAGGGGGACTAGCGGGAGTCTCTGGCCCCTACGAGCAGTACTTC | CASSSRGGLAGVSGPYEQYF | TRBJ2-7 | TRBD2 | TRBV19 | 20 | once
TGTGCCACCAGCAGAGAAGTCAGAGGGGGGACTTCGGGCGACTTC | CATSREVRGGTSGDF | TRBJ2-5 | - | TRBV15 | 15 | -
TGTGCCAGCAGCTTAGAGGGGGCCAGGGCAGATACGCAGTATTTT | CASSLEGARADTQYF | TRBJ2-3 | TRBD1 | TRBV7-2 | 15 | -
TGTGCCAGCAGCCAAGCAGGGGACGGGGAGCTGTTTTTT | CASSQAGDGELFF | TRBJ2-2 | - | TRBV14 | 13 | -
TGTGCCAGCTCACCCGTCATAGTTTACAATGAGCAGTTCTTC | CASSPVIVYNEQFF | TRBJ2-1 | - | TRBV18 | 14 | once
TGTGCCAGCAGCTTAAATCCCGGACTAGCGGGACGAACAGATACGCAGTATTTT | CASSLNPGLAGRTDTQYF | TRBJ2-3 | TRBD2 | TRBV7-3 | 18 | -
TGTGCCAGCAGTTACACCTGGACTAGCGGGAGGAATGAGCAGTTCTTC | CASSYTWTSGRNEQFF | TRBJ2-1 | TRBD2 | TRBV6-5 | 16 | -
TGCGCCAGCAGCCAAGTCGGGCGGGAGTGGGCCCGGGAGCTGTTTTTT | CASSQVGREWARELFF | TRBJ2-2 | TRBD2 | TRBV4-1 | 16 | -
TGTGCCAGCAGTGGGGCGGGACAGGGGGCCGGTGAGCAGTTCTTC | CASSGAGQGAGEQFF | TRBJ2-1 | TRBD1 | TRBV28 | 15 | -
TGTGCCAGCAGCTCTACAAATGAGCAGTTCTTC | CASSSTNEQFF | TRBJ2-1 | - | TRBV7-2 | 11 | once
TGTGCCAGCAGCCTACCCCTAGCGGGAGGTAATGATACGCAGTATTTT | CASSLPLAGGNDTQYF | TRBJ2-3 | TRBD2 | TRBV7-3 | 16 | -
TGCAGCGTCGCGACTAGCGGGATTGGGAATGAGCAGTTCTTC | CSVATSGIGNEQFF | TRBJ2-1 | TRBD2 | TRBV29-1 | 14 | -
TGTGCCAGTAGTATTCCCCCGGGGTACACTGAAGCTTTCTTT | CASSIPPGYTEAFF | TRBJ1-1 | - | TRBV19 | 14 | -
TGTGCCAGCAGCCGGAATGGACAGCCCCACTTCTATGGCTACACCTTC | CASSRNGQPHFYGYTF | TRBJ1-2 | - | TRBV5-6 | 16 | -
TGTGCCAGCAGTTACTCCTGGGACATTACCTACGAGCAGTACTTC | CASSYSWDITYEQYF | TRBJ2-7 | - | TRBV6-5 | 15 | -
TGTGCCAGCAGCTTGGAGGCCGGGAGTGCTCAGCCCCAGCATTTT | CASSLEAGSAQPQHF | TRBJ1-5 | - | TRBV5-5 | 15 | -
TGCGCCAGCAGCCAATCTACTGGGACTAGCTACGAGCAGTACTTC | CASSQSTGTSYEQYF | TRBJ2-7 | TRBD2 | TRBV5-1 | 15 | -
TGTGCCAGCAGTCCGCGACAGGGGTTGGCCGGGGAGCTGTTTTTT | CASSPRQGLAGELFF | TRBJ2-2 | TRBD1 | TRBV27 | 15 | -
TGTGCCAGCAGCTTTCTCTCCGACAGCACGAACACCGGGGAGCTGTTTTTT | CASSFLSDSTNTGELFF | TRBJ2-2 | - | TRBV5-5 | 17 | -
TGTGCCAGCTCACCTGACAGAATGAACACTGAAGCTTTCTTT | CASSPDRMNTEAFF | TRBJ1-1 | - | TRBV18 | 14 | -
TGTGCCAGCAGTTTCGAGAGAGTTTCGGCCGGGGAGCTGTTTTTT | CASSFERVSAGELFF | TRBJ2-2 | - | TRBV28 | 15 | once
TGTGCCAGCAGTTACTCGGCAGGCTCCTACGAGCAGTACTTC | CASSYSAGSYEQYF | TRBJ2-7 | - | TRBV6-6 | 14 | -
TGTGCCAGTAGTATCCCTCGACCGGGTTATGGCTACACCTTC | CASSIPRPGYGYTF | TRBJ1-2 | - | TRBV19 | 14 | -
TGCAGCGTTCTCCAGAACACTGAAGCTTTCTTT | CSVLQNTEAFF | TRBJ1-1 | - | TRBV29-1 | 11 | few
TGTGCCAGCAGCTTGCGAGGGGCCCATAGCTCCTACGAGCAGTACTTC | CASSLRGAHSSYEQYF | TRBJ2-7 | - | TRBV5-5 | 16 | -
TGTGCCAGCAGCAAAGCGAGGACTGCCAGAGACAATGAGCAGTTCTTC | CASSKARTARDNEQFF | TRBJ2-1 | - | TRBV7-9 | 16 | -
TGCGCCAGCAGCTTGGTGTCCACTGGAGAGACCCAGTACTTC | CASSLVSTGETQYF | TRBJ2-5 | - | TRBV5-1 | 14 | -
TGTGCCAGCTCACCACTCGGACAGGGGAGGACTGAAGCTTTCTTT | CASSPLGQGRTEAFF | TRBJ1-1 | TRBD1 | TRBV18 | 15 | -
TGTGCCAGCAGCTGGGACGGCTACGAGCAGTACTTC | CASSWDGYEQYF | TRBJ2-7 | - | TRBV9 | 12 | few
TGCGCCAGCAGCACAACAGGGGGCGGAGAGACCCAGTACTTC | CASSTTGGGETQYF | TRBJ2-5 | TRBD1 | TRBV5-1 | 14 | -
TGTGCCAGCAAACAGGGCCCCATTAGTGGCTACACCTTC | CASKQGPISGYTF | TRBJ1-2 | - | TRBV6-1 | 13 | -